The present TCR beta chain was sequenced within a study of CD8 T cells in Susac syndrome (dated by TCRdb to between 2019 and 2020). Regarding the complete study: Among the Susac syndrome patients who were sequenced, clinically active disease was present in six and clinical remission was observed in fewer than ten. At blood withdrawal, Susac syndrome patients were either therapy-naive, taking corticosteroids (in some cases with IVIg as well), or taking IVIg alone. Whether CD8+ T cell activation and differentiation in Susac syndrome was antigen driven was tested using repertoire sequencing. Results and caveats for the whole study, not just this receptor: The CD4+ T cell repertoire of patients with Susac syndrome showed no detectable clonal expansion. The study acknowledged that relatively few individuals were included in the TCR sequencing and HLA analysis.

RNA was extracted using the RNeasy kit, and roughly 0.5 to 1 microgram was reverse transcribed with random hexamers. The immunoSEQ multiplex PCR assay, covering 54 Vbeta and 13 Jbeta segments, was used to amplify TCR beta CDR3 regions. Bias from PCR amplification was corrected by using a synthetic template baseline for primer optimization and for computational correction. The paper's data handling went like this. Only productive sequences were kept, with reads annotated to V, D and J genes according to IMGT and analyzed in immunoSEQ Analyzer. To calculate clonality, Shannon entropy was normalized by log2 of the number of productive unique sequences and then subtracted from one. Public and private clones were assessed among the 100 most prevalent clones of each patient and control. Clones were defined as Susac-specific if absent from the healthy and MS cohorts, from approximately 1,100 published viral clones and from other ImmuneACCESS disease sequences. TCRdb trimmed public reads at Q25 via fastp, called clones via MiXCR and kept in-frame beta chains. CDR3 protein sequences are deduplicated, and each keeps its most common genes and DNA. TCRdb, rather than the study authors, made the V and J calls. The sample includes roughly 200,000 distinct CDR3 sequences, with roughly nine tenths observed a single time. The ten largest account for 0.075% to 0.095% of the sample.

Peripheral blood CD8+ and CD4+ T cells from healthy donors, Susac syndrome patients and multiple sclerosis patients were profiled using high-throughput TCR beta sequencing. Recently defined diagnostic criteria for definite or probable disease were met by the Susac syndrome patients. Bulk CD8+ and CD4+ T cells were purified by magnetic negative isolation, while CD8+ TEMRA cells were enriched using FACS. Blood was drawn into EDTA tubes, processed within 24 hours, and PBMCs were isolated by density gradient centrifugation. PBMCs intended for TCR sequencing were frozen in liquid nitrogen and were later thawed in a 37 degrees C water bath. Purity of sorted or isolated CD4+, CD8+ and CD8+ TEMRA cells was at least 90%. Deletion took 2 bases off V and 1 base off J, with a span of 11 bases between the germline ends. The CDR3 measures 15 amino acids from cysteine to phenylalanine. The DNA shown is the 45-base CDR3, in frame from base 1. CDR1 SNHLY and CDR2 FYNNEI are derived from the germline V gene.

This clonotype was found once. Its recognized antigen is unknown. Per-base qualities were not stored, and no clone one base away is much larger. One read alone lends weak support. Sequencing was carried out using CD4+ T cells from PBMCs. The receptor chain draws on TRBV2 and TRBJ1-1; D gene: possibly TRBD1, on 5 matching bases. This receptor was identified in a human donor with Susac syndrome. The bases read TGTGCCAGCAGTGAACAGGGCGGGGAGAACACTGAAGCTTTCTTT. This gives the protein CASSEQGGENTEAFF.